This TCR beta chain is drawn from a study of identical twins. The CDR3 contains 12 residues. Between the trimmed V and J ends, which lost 5 bases and 10 bases, there was a span of 13 bases. TCRdb re-derived calls from the 5' RACE reads in MiXCR, one entry per CDR3 protein. The data contain some 730,000 distinct CDR3 sequences, around a sixth of them seen just once; the ten biggest clones take up about an eighth. This sample also appeared in a second study, on T cells expressing NK-cell markers. This second study notes: In a handful of donors, dominant clonotypes made up roughly 25-60.1% of CD3+CD56-NKG2C+ cells.

This TCR derives from a woman under 30 in good health. The chain carries TRBV12-3 or TRBV12-4 and TRBJ2-3; D is ambiguous. Sequences were obtained from PBMCs. CDR3 region: CASSPPMGSQYF. CDR3 sequence (DNA): TGTGCCAGCAGTCCACCCATGGGATCGCAGTATTTT.